The source of this T cell receptor beta chain is a study of blood T cell repertoires in COVID-19. Whole-study context: PBMCs, B-cell-depleted T cells, or T cells provided the cDNA or gDNA that made up the material.

Some clones are missing from TCRdb's copy, which holds only in-frame ones; the method was immunoSEQ multiplex PCR. The sample has approximately 150,000 clones, 70% to 90% seen once; the top ten hold 6.2%. The CDR3 loop spans 16 amino acids. Trimming removed 6 bases from V and 3 bases from J; junction bases left unmatched: 9. Germline lookup yields CDR1 ENHRY and CDR2 SYGVKD. In Cohort 3, a recovered donor had either two negative PCRs, clearance, or symptom resolution. The V gene is TRBV10-3, the J gene TRBJ2-2, with 8 bases fitting TRBD1. The TCR comes from a woman aged 35 to 49 who had recovered from COVID-19. What was sequenced was PBMCs or T cells enriched from blood (not recorded which). CDR3 nucleotides: TGTGCCATCAGGGCCGGCACACAGGGGGACACCGGGGAGCTGTTTTTT. Translated, it gives CAIRAGTQGDTGELFF.